This TCR beta chain was profiled in a study of blood T cell repertoires in COVID-19. Study-wide background: Sources were T cells, B-cell-depleted T cells, or PBMCs; the material itself was cDNA or gDNA.

The CDR3 is 14 amino acids. CDR1 is KGHDR and CDR2 is SFDVKD in the germline V gene. The ends lost 12 bases at V and 2 bases at J; junction bases unmatched: 8. Generated by immunoSEQ multiplex PCR, the TCRdb table keeps only in-frame clones and is missing some. The sample lists hundreds of thousands of clones, roughly 80% occurring once. The chain carries TRBV24-1 and TRBJ1-2, with TRBD1 matching 10 bases. The origin of this receptor is a woman aged 80 or over with acute or convalescent COVID-19. Sample: peripheral blood. CDR3 in amino acids: CASGPGQGNYGYTF. The CDR3 coding sequence is TGTGCCTCCGGCCCGGGACAGGGGAACTATGGCTACACCTTC.